Below, one T cell receptor (beta chain) is given with its context. Its antigen remains unidentified. With 6 bases removed from V and 5 bases from J, the gap between germline ends came to 16 bases. The CDR3 extends over 14 amino acids. The germline V gene encodes CDR1 LNHDA and CDR2 SQIVND (reference sequence). The data were taken from a study of T cell responses to AZD1222 COVID-19 vaccine. Findings and caveats of the study: With two AZD1222 doses given, Spike-specific TCR breadth and depth both rose. Spike was spanned by vaccine-associated CD4 TCRs, which were dominant at 160-218 and 743-854.

TCRdb's copy holds only in-frame clones and misses some; the assay was immunoSEQ multiplex PCR. The top ten hold 2.9% of the sample, which has fewer than 130,000 clones, about 95% seen once. The source material was peripheral blood, sampled 28 days after the second AZD1222 dose. The receptor's source is an adult who received the AZD1222 COVID-19 vaccine. The chain recombines TRBV19 with TRBJ2-5; a possible D gene is TRBD2 (5 bases). CDR3 sequence: CASSPRVGVETQYF. The CDR3 DNA follows: TGTGCCAGTAGCCCACGAGTGGGAGTGGAGACCCAGTACTTC. The full variable domain, rest sourced from reference TRBV19 and TRBJ2-5, is DGGITQSPKYLFRKEGQNVTLSCEQNLNHDAMYWYRQDPGQGLRLIYYSQIVNDFQKGDIAEGYSVSREKKESFPLTVTSAQKNPTAFYLCASSPRVGVETQYFGPGTRLLVL.